Listed here are 11 T cell receptor beta chains from one sample, sequenced in a study of regulatory T cells in long-lasting Graves disease. This sample's time point: newly diagnosed GD, antithyroid drugs for less than 3 months. Isolated PBMC RNA provided the starting material for the TCR library. Construction of TCR beta libraries relied on iRepertoire HTBI primers and on Arm-PCR targeting CDR3 regions. TCRdb reprocessed the multiplex PCR reads via MiXCR and lists one record per CDR3 protein. This table has 300,000 to 450,000 distinct CDR3 sequences, around 15% appearing once. The source was peripheral blood mononuclear cells (PBMCs), collected at new diagnosis, from a patient treated with antithyroid drugs. The receptors come from a female donor with Graves disease.

The chain couples TRBV10-3 to TRBJ1-6; 9 bases line up with TRBD1. Germline V lookup: CDR1 ENHRY, CDR2 SYGVKD. The CDR3 sequence is 14 residues long. Losses at the gene ends were 4 bases for V and 9 bases for J; bases not matched to a gene: 4. For the CDR3, the DNA is TGTGCCATCAGTGTCGGGACAGGGAGTTCACCCCTCCACTTT. Protein sequence: CAISVGTGSSPLHF.

This clonotype showed up just a few times. A much more abundant neighbour one base away suggests this may be a read error. A read error is likely, as this CDR3 ends without the conserved phenylalanine or tryptophan. The V and J genes are TRBV7-3 and TRBJ2-1, with 9 bases matching TRBD2. Germline assignment: CDR1 SGHTA and CDR2 FQGTGA. Trimming took 2 bases from V and 8 from J; bases not matched to a gene: 10. The CDR3 covers 16 residues. The CDR3 sequence: CASSLFPGTSLDEQFL. Written as DNA, the CDR3 is TGTGCCAGCAGCTTATTTCCCGGGACTAGCCTCGATGAGCAGTTCCTC.

As concerns this clonotype: A much larger clone differs from this one at a single base, so this may be a read error. The chain recombines TRBV6-1 with TRBJ2-7; 7 bases match TRBD2. This CDR3 spans 14 amino acids. Germline V gene sequence: CDR1 MNHNS, CDR2 SASEGT. V dropped 8 bases and J dropped 0; count of bases not matched to a gene: 7. The CDR3 bases are TGTGCCAGCTTCAGTCTAGCGGACTCCTACGAGCAGTACTTC. This encodes CASFSLADSYEQYF.

Many counts were recorded for this clonotype. V usage is TRBV20-1 and J usage is TRBJ1-5; tentatively, D is TRBD1 (5 bases). This CDR3 has 13 amino acids. V shed 5 bases and J shed 0 bases, with 8 bases lying between them. Germline V gene lookup returns CDR1 DFQATT and CDR2 SNEGSKA (reference sequence). CDR3 sequence reads: CSAGGPSNQPQHF. As DNA, the CDR3 is TGCAGTGCTGGGGGTCCTAGCAATCAGCCCCAGCATTTT.

The CDR3 here is CATGRAGELFF. The CDR3 DNA sequence: TGTGCCACCGGGCGGGCCGGGGAGCTGTTTTTT. The rearrangement uses TRBV6-2 or TRBV6-3 and TRBJ2-2; weak D call: TRBD2 (5 bases). This CDR3 contains 11 residues. V gave up 10 bases and J gave up 6 bases, with 9 bases separating them. Germline loops: CDR1 MNHEY, CDR2 SVGEGT.

This clonotype was observed a handful of times. The V call is TRBV13, the J call TRBJ1-5; D uncertain. Germline V gene sequence: CDR1 PRHDT, CDR2 FYEKMQ (reference sequence). There are 16 residues in the CDR3. The V end was cut by 5 bases, the J end by 3 bases, with 17 bases between. The CDR3 loop reads CASSVMGSTFNQPQHF. The CDR3 region has the DNA TGTGCCAGCAGCGTGATGGGGTCTACTTTCAATCAGCCCCAGCATTTT.

This clonotype came up many times. The gene calls are TRBV9 and TRBJ2-3, with TRBD2 matching 7 bases. Germline V gene data show CDR1 as SGDLS and CDR2 as YYNGEE. CDR3 length equals 15 residues. The V and J ends lost 4 bases and 4 bases, in that order; junction bases with no gene match: 9. The CDR3 loop is CASSLRAGAADTQYF. CDR3 sequence (DNA): TGTGCCAGCAGCTTGCGGGCGGGAGCGGCAGATACGCAGTATTTT.

This clonotype has ten or more counts. The chain has TRBV7-9 and TRBJ2-1, with D possibly TRBD2 on 6 matching bases. CDR3 length equals 13 residues. Germline loops: CDR1 SEHNR, CDR2 FQNEAQ (reference sequence). The V gene lost 5 bases and the J gene lost 14 bases, with 19 bases spanning the gap. This CDR3 reads CASSATGLGGEFF. Here the CDR3 DNA reads TGTGCCAGCAGCGCCACGGGACTGGGGGGTGAGTTCTTC.

This clonotype was recorded at least ten times. The chain recombines TRBV28 with TRBJ1-4; a weak D match, TRBD1 (5 bases). V lost 5 bases to trimming and J lost 7 bases, with 17 bases between them. The CDR3 spans 15 residues. Germline V gene lookup returns CDR1 MDHEN and CDR2 SYDVKM. CDR3 DNA: TGTGCCAGCAGTCCCACAAACAGGTTTCCTGAAAAACTGTTTTTT. Translated, it gives CASSPTNRFPEKLFF.

This clonotype came up many times. The chain links TRBV7-9 to TRBJ2-5, with TRBD2 matching 12 bases. CDR1 and CDR2 from the germline V gene are SEHNR and FQNEAQ (reference sequence). The CDR3 covers 14 residues. Trimming cost V 11 bases and J 3 bases; bases outside gene matches: 7. The CDR3 here is CAGQTSGGKETQYF. CDR3 sequence (DNA): TGTGCCGGTCAAACTAGCGGGGGGAAAGAGACCCAGTACTTC.

This clonotype was counted at least ten times. V is TRBV24-1 and J is TRBJ2-1, with unresolved D. V was shortened by 4 bases and J by 4 bases, with 16 bases between the two germline ends. CDR3 length equals 16 residues. Germline assignment: CDR1 KGHDR and CDR2 SFDVKD. Here the CDR3 DNA reads TGTGCCACCAGTGAGGGCCAGGCCGGATCTTACAATGAGCAGTTCTTC. It codes for CATSEGQAGSYNEQFF.